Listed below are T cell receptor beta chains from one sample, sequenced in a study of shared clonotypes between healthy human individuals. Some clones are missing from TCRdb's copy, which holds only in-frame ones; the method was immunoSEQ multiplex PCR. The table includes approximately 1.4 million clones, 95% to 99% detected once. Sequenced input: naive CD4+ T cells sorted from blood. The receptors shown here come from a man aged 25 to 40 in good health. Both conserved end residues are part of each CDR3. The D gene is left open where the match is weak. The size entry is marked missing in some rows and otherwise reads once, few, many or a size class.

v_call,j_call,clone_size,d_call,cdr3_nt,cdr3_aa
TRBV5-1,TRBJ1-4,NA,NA,TGCGCCAGCAGCTTGGGTGCAACTAATGAAAAACTGTTTTTT,CASSLGATNEKLFF
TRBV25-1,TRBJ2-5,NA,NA,TGTGCCAGCAGTGAGAGTAGCGCAAGGAGTATAGAGACCCAGTACTTC,CASSESSARSIETQYF
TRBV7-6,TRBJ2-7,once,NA,TGTGCCAGCAGCTTAGCACAGGGTATCTTCTACGAGCAGTACTTC,CASSLAQGIFYEQYF
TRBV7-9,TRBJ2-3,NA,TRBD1,TGTGCCAGCAGCCCCGGACAGGGATCGGTAGATACGCAGTATTTT,CASSPGQGSVDTQYF
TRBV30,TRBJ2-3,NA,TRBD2,TGTGCCTGGAGTATTAGCGGGGGAAGCGATACGCAGTATTTT,CAWSISGGSDTQYF
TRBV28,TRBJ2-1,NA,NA,TGTGCCAGCAGGCCCTGGCAGGGGCTGGGCAATGAGCAGTTCTTC,CASRPWQGLGNEQFF
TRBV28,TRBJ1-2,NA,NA,TGTGCCAGCAGGTTGGACCAATTCTATGGCTACACCTTC,CASRLDQFYGYTF
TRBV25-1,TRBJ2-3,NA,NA,TGTGCCAGCAGTGAATTAGCCCCACCCACAGATACGCAGTATTTT,CASSELAPPTDTQYF
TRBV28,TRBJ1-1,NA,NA,TGTGCCAGCAGTTTGATACCTCGTCCTGAAGCTTTCTTT,CASSLIPRPEAFF
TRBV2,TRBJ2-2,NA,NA,TGTGCCAGCAGTGAAGTTGGGGTCAACACCGGGGAGCTGTTTTTT,CASSEVGVNTGELFF
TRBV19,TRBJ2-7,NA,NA,TGTGCCAGTAGCCCGCGCACTAACCCTTTGGCGCGCCGCGAGCAGTACTTC,CASSPRTNPLARREQYF
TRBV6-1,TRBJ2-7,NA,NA,TGTGCCAGCGATCCGGGTCAAAAAGAAGAGCAGTACTTC,CASDPGQKEEQYF
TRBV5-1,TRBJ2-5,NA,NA,TGCGCCAGCAGCTTGGCCGCCAAAAAAGAGACCCAGTACTTC,CASSLAAKKETQYF
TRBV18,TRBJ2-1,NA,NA,TGTGCCAGCTCACCTCCCGGGAACAAGAATGAGCAGTTCTTC,CASSPPGNKNEQFF
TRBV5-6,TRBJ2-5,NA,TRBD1,TGTGCCAGCAGCTCCCTTCGGACAGGGGAAGAGACCCAGTACTTC,CASSSLRTGEETQYF
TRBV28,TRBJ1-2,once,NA,TGTGCCAGCAGAGGGGGGCGAGTTATGTACGGCTACACCTTC,CASRGGRVMYGYTF
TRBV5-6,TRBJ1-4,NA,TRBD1,TGTGCCAGCAGCGCGCCGGGACAGGCTAATGAAAAACTGTTTTTT,CASSAPGQANEKLFF
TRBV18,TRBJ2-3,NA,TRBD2,TGTGCCAGCTCACCAACCGGGACTAGCGGGAGGAGTGATACGCAGTATTTT,CASSPTGTSGRSDTQYF
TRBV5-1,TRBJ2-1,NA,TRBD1,TGCGCCAGCAGCCCTCCCGGACAGGCTGTAATCCATGAGCAGTTCTTC,CASSPPGQAVIHEQFF
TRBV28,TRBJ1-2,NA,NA,TGTGCCAGCAGTTTCGGCCAGGGCTACACCTTC,CASSFGQGYTF
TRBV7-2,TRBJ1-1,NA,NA,TGTGCCAGCAGCGGTAACACTGAAGCTTTCTTT,CASSGNTEAFF
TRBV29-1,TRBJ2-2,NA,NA,TGCAGCGTTTCGCCAGGGGTGGGCACCGGGGAGCTGTTTTTT,CSVSPGVGTGELFF
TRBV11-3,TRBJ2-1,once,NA,TGTGCCAGCAGCGGACAAGGAGGAAAGCAGTTCTTC,CASSGQGGKQFF
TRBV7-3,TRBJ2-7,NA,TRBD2,TGTGCCAGCAGCTCGGGGGGAGCGGTCTACGAGCAGTACTTC,CASSSGGAVYEQYF
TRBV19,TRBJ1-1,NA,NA,TGTGCCAGTAGTATAATGAAGGGGACGGGGGCTTTCTTT,CASSIMKGTGAFF
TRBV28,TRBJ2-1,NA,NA,TGTGCCAGCACTTACCGGGATGAGCAGTTCTTC,CASTYRDEQFF
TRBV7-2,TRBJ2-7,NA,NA,TGTGCCAGCAGATTAACCGGGACATCCCTCTACGAGCAGTACTTC,CASRLTGTSLYEQYF
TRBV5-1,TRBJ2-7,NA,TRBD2,TGCGCCAGCAGCTTAAGCGGGAGAAGTGGTGAGCAGTACTTC,CASSLSGRSGEQYF
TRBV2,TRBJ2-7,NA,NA,TGTGCCAGCCGCCGACAGAACTACTACGAGCAGTACTTC,CASRRQNYYEQYF
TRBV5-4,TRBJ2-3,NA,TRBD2,TGTGCCAGCAGCTTTACCCGGGGGGGCCGCACAGATACGCAGTATTTT,CASSFTRGGRTDTQYF
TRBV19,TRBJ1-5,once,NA,TGTGCCAGTAGAGGAGGCGCCGGGGACGGCCAAACGCCCCAGCATTTT,CASRGGAGDGQTPQHF
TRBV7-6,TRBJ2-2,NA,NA,TGTGCCAGCAGCTTAGACGCCGGGGAGCTGTTTTTT,CASSLDAGELFF
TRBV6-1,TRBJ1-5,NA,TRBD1,TGTGCCAGCCAGGACAGGGGGGATCAGCCCCAGCATTTT,CASQDRGDQPQHF
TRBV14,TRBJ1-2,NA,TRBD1,TGTGCCAGCTCTATGGGGACAGGCGGTAACTATGGCTACACCTTC,CASSMGTGGNYGYTF
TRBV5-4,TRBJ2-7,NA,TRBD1,TGTGCCAGCAGCCCGCTCGGGACAGGGACAGGGAAGCAGTACTTC,CASSPLGTGTGKQYF
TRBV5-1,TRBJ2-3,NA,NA,TGCGCCAGCAGCTTGGGGCACAGCACAGATACGCAGTATTTT,CASSLGHSTDTQYF
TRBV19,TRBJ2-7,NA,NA,TGTGCCAGTAGTAGGGGGCGTCTCTACGAGCAGTACTTC,CASSRGRLYEQYF
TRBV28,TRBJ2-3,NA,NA,TGTGCCAGCAGTGCGGGACCCCGGGGTTGGTGGACGCAGTATTTT,CASSAGPRGWWTQYF
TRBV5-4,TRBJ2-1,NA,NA,TGTGCCAGCAGCTTGGAGGCTAGCGCCACTTGGAATGAGCAGTTCTTC,CASSLEASATWNEQFF
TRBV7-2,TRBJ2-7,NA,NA,TGTGCCAGCAGCTTAGCGAAGACCTACGAGCAGTACTTC,CASSLAKTYEQYF
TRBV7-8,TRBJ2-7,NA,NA,TGTGCCAGCAGCTCACTGAATGGTGGGACCGACTACGAGCAGTACTTC,CASSSLNGGTDYEQYF
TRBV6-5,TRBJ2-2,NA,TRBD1,TGTGCCAGCAGCTTCGACAGGGGGGGCACCGGGGAGCTGTTTTTT,CASSFDRGGTGELFF
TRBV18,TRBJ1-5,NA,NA,TGTGCCAGCTCACCAGTTATGGCAGCTACTAGGAGCAATCAGCCCCAGCATTTT,CASSPVMAATRSNQPQHF
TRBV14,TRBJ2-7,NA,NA,TGTGCCAGCAGCCAAGGGCCGACCTACGAGCAGTACTTC,CASSQGPTYEQYF
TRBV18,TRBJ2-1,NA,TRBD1,TGTGCCAGCTCAATTTTCGGACAGGGGGCGACTGAGCAGTTCTTC,CASSIFGQGATEQFF
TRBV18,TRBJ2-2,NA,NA,TGTGCCAGCTCACCACCAGGAATCGGGGTTCACCCCGGGGAGCTGTTTTTT,CASSPPGIGVHPGELFF
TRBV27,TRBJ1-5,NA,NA,TGTGCCAGCAGTTTATCTGGACGGATCAATCAGCCCCAGCATTTT,CASSLSGRINQPQHF
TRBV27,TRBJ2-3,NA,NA,TGTGCCAGCAGTTTAACTACAGGGTTCCCAGATACGCAGTATTTT,CASSLTTGFPDTQYF
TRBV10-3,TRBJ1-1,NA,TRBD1,TGTGCCATCACTGGGACAGCGTCCTCCGAAGCTTTCTTT,CAITGTASSEAFF
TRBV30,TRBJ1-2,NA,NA,TGTGCCTGGAGTCCGCCTAAGGCCGTAAGGCCCTCCACCTTC,CAWSPPKAVRPSTF
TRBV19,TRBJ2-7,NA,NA,TGTGCCAGTAGTCCAACGAAAAACTCCTACGAGCAGTACTTC,CASSPTKNSYEQYF
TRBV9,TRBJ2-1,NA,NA,TGTGCCAGCAGCCCCCGGGGGCCCAGCATCTACAATGAGCAGTTCTTC,CASSPRGPSIYNEQFF
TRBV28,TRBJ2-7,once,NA,TGTGCCAGCCGCCCGGCCGCCCAGGGTAGAGGGCAAAGCGACGAGCAGTACTTC,CASRPAAQGRGQSDEQYF
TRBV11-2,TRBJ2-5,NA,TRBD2,TGTGCCAGCAGCTCCCTGGCCCCTCTTAGCGGGAGTGAAGAGACCCAGTACTTC,CASSSLAPLSGSEETQYF
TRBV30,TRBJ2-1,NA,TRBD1,TGTGCCTGGACCAAGACAGGGAACCCCTACAATGAGCAGTTCTTC,CAWTKTGNPYNEQFF
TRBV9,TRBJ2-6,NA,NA,TGTGCCAGCAGCGTAGAAAATCGGAATGCCGTCCTGACTTTC,CASSVENRNAVLTF
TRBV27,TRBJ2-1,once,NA,TGTGCCAGCAGTATCGCGGGACTGATGTACAATGAGCAGTTCTTC,CASSIAGLMYNEQFF
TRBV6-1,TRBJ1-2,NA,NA,TGTGCCAGCAGTCAGGACGGGCGTAACTATGGCTACACCTTC,CASSQDGRNYGYTF
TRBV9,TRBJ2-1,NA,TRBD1,TGTGCCAGCAGCGTGGGCGGGACAGGGGGTCTACTAACAGCCTACAATGAGCAGTTCTTC,CASSVGGTGGLLTAYNEQFF